The 16 T cell receptor beta chains presented below share a single source sample, sequenced in a study of T-cell reconstitution after alpha-beta-depleted transplantation in children. Preparing the TCRbeta library involved the use of unique molecular identifiers. TCRdb fed the PCR reads into MiXCR, producing one record per CDR3 protein. This repertoire shows 600,000 to 700,000 distinct CDR3 sequences, about 15% found once; its top ten account for approximately 1.1%. Specimen: PBMCs from the stem cell graft donor, collected from the stem cell graft. These receptors were collected from a human donor who donated a stem cell graft to a child with acute myeloid leukemia.

This clonotype has a handful of counts. The genes are TRBV4-3 and TRBJ2-3; 9 nucleotides agree with TRBD2. This CDR3 region has 15 residues. V lost 6 bases and J lost 2; bases outside the gene matches: 6. Germline V CDR1 and CDR2: LGHNA, YSLEER. CDR3 bases: TGCGCCAGCAGGCGGGGGACTAGCTCCACAGATACGCAGTATTTT. Encoded protein: CASRRGTSSTDTQYF.

There are many counts of this clonotype. The chain links TRBV7-6 to TRBJ1-6, with D unresolved. This CDR3 has 15 amino acids. Between the trimmed V and J ends, which lost 5 bases and 8 bases, there was a span of 16 bases. Germline lookup yields CDR1 SGHVS and CDR2 FNYEAQ. In DNA, the CDR3 is TGTGCCAGCAGCCTAGACGGGCGTGACGATTCACCCCTCCACTTT. Translation gives CASSLDGRDDSPLHF.

V usage is TRBV20-1 and J usage is TRBJ2-7; weak D call: TRBD2 (6 bases). Germline CDR1 reads DFQATT; CDR2 reads SNEGSKA (reference sequence). The CDR3 runs 15 residues. In DNA, the CDR3 is TGCTGTGCTAGAGATTACGGCGGGACGGGCTACGAGCAGTACGTC. This encodes CCARDYGGTGYEQYV.

This clonotype has just a few counts. V gene TRBV24-1 combines with J gene TRBJ2-7; weak D call: TRBD1 (6 bases). V dropped 9 bases and J dropped 3 bases, with 14 bases sitting between them. Germline V gene sequence: CDR1 KGHDR, CDR2 SFDVKD. There are 13 residues in the CDR3. CDR3 sequence: CATQEGQFYEQYF. CDR3 DNA: TGTGCCACCCAGGAAGGACAGTTCTACGAGCAGTACTTC.

V usage is TRBV30 and J usage is TRBJ1-6; 8 nucleotides align to TRBD1. V shed 2 bases and J 9 bases; nucleotides not matched to a gene: 3. This CDR3 region has 13 residues. From germline, CDR1 is GTSNPN and CDR2 SVGIG (reference sequence). The CDR3 nucleotides are TGTGCCTGGAGTACAGGGGGTGGTTCACCCCTCCACTTT. Residues: CAWSTGGGSPLHF.

This clonotype has only a few counts. The V and J genes are TRBV6-5 and TRBJ2-5, with 11 nucleotides matching TRBD2. This CDR3 comprises 14 residues. In germline, CDR1 is MNHEY, CDR2 SVGAGI. Losses at the gene ends were 6 bases for V and 4 bases for J; bases not matched to a gene: 4. The DNA for the CDR3 is TGTGCCAGCAGAATAGCGGGGGGGCGAGAGACCCAGTACTTC. This translates into CASRIAGGRETQYF.

This clonotype was seen more than once but under ten times. The rearrangement joins TRBV11-2 to TRBJ1-1, with a possible D match to TRBD1 (5 bases). The germline V gene has CDR1 SGHAT and CDR2 FQNNGV. CDR3 size: 14 residues. The V end lost 5 bases, the J end lost 1 base, and 11 bases lay between the germline ends. For the CDR3, the DNA is TGTGCCAGCAGCGACAGAGATGCGAACACTGAAGCTTTCTTT. Translated, it gives CASSDRDANTEAFF.

The chain joins TRBV5-3 to TRBJ1-5; D is perhaps TRBD1 (5 bases). TRBV5-3 is marked as an open reading frame, function uncertain. The V end lost 9 bases, the J end lost 5 bases, and 18 bases lay between the germline ends. The CDR3 spans 14 residues. DNA of the CDR3: TGTGCCATGGGCCCCGGGACCCTACATCAGCCCCAGCATTTT. Amino acid sequence: CAMGPGTLHQPQHF.

Details on this clonotype: This could be a read error, since a much larger clone is one nucleotide away. The V and J genes are TRBV2 and TRBJ2-5; no definite D call. Germline CDR1 is SNHLY and CDR2 is FYNNEI. Trimming shortened V by 6 bases and J by 2 bases, and 7 bases separated the two germline ends. The CDR3 has 12 amino acids. CDR3 sequence: CASRQDQETQYF. In DNA form, the CDR3 reads TGTGCCAGCAGACAAGATCAAGAGACCCAGTACTTC.

The sample holds a few counts of this clonotype. The V gene is TRBV2, the J gene TRBJ1-2; possibly TRBD1 for D (5 bases). The CDR3 has 12 amino acids. Germline V gene lookup returns CDR1 SNHLY and CDR2 FYNNEI. V dropped 2 bases and J dropped 6 bases, with 7 bases sitting between them. CDR3 DNA sequence: TGTGCCAGCAGTGAACAGGGAAATGGCTACACCTTC. Protein: CASSEQGNGYTF.

As to this clonotype: Just one base apart from a much larger clone, this may be a read error. J is TRBJ2-3 and V is TRBV28, with 13 bases matching TRBD2. The CDR3 covers 15 residues. Per the germline V gene, CDR1 is MDHEN and CDR2 is SYDVKM. The CDR3 nucleotides read TGTGTCAGCAGTCCTCTTGGGACTAGCGGGAAGGTGCAGTATTTT. Its protein is CVSSPLGTSGKVQYF.

Remarks on this clonotype: Mismatch with germline at one junction end may stem from a read error. The rearrangement uses TRBV20-1 and TRBJ2-3, with D perhaps TRBD1 (7 bases). From germline, CDR1 is DFQATT and CDR2 SNEGSKA (reference sequence). This CDR3 spans 15 amino acids. The CDR3 spells CCARDQGGWADTQYF. In DNA, the CDR3 is TGCTGTGCTAGAGATCAGGGGGGATGGGCAGATACGCAGTATTTT.

This clonotype has just a few counts. The chain links TRBV5-4 to TRBJ2-1; D not resolved. V lost 0 bases and J 5 bases, leaving 12 bases between the germline ends. The length of the CDR3 is 15 residues. The germline gives CDR1 SGHNT, CDR2 YYREEE (reference sequence). In DNA, the CDR3 is TGTGCCAGCAGCTTGGACGACCGACTGAACAATGAGCAGTTCTTC. It encodes CASSLDDRLNNEQFF.

This clonotype was found many times. The chain employs TRBV10-3 and TRBJ2-1; D is uncertain. Germline loops: CDR1 ENHRY, CDR2 SYGVKD. The CDR3 runs to 15 residues. V was shortened by 10 bases and J by 15 bases, with 31 bases between the two germline ends. This CDR3 is CATTSYPRKTLNRFF. In DNA, the CDR3 is TGTGCCACCACCTCCTATCCTAGAAAAACCTTGAACCGGTTCTTC.

The sample holds a few counts of this clonotype. V is TRBV5-6 and J is TRBJ2-6; D uncertain. The CDR3 has 15 amino acids. Between the trimmed V and J ends, which lost 1 base and 1 base, there was a span of 6 bases. Germline V gene data show CDR1 as SGHDT and CDR2 as YYEEEE. CDR3: CASSLRLSGANVLTF. CDR3 nucleotides: TGTGCCAGCAGCTTGCGCCTTTCTGGGGCCAACGTCCTGACTTTC.

This clonotype was found many times. V and J are TRBV29-1 and TRBJ2-1, with TRBD2 identical over 7 bases. J was trimmed by 3 bases and V by 3 bases; bases with no gene match: 5. Looked up from germline, CDR1 is SQVTM and CDR2 is ANQGSEA. This CDR3 contains 14 residues. CDR3 nucleotide sequence: TGCAGCGTTGATCGCGGGGGAAACTACAATGAGCAGTTCTTC. Its translation is CSVDRGGNYNEQFF.